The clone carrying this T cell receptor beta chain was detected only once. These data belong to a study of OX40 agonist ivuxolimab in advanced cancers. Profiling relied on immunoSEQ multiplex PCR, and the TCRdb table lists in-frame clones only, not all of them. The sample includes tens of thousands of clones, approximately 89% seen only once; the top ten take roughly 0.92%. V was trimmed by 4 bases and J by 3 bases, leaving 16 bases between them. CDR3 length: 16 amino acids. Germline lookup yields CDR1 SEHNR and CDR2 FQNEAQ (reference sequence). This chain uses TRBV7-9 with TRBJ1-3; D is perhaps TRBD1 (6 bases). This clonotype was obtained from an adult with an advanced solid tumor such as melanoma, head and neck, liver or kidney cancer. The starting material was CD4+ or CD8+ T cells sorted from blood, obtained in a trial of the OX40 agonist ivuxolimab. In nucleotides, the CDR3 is TGTGCCAGCAGCTCCGCACGCAGGGGACTTGGAAACACCATATATTTT. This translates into CASSSARRGLGNTIYF.